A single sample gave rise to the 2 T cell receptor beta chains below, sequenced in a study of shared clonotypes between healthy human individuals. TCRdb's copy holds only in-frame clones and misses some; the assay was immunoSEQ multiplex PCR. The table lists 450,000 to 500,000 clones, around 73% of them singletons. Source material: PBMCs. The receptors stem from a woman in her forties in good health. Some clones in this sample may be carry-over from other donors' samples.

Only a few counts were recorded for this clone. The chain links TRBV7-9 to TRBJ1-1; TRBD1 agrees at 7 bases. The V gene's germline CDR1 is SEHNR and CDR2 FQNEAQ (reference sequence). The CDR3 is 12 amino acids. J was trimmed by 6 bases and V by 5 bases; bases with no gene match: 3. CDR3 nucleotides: TGTGCCAGCAGCGTAGGGGGCTCTGAAGCTTTCTTT. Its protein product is CASSVGGSEAFF.

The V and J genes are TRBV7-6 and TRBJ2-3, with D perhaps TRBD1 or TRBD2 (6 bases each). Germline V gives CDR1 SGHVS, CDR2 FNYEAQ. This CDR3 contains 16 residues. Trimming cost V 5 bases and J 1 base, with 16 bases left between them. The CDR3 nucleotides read TGTGCCAGCAGCCCCGCCGGGGGCGAGGGCACAGATACGCAGTATTTT. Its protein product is CASSPAGGEGTDTQYF.